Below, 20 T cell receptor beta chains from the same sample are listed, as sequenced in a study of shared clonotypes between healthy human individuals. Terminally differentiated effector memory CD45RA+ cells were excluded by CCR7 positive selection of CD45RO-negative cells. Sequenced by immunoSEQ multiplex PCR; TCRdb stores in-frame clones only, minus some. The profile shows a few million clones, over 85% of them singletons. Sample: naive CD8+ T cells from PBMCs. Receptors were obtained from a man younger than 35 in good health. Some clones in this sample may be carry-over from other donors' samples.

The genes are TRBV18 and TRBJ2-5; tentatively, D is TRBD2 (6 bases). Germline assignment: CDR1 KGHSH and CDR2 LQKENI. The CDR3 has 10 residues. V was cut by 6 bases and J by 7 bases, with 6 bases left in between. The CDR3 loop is CASSGGTQYF. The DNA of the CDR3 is TGTGCCAGCTCCGGGGGGACCCAGTACTTC.

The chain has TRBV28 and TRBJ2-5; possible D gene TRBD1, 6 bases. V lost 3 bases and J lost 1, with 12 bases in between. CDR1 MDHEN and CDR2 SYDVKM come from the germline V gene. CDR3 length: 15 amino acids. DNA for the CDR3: TGTGCCAGCAGTTTGTTCCCAGGGGCCCAAGAGACCCAGTACTTC. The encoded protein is CASSLFPGAQETQYF.

CDR3 sequence (DNA): TGTGCCAGTAGTATAGGTCAGGGGGGAAACTATGGCTACACCTTC. Its protein product is CASSIGQGGNYGYTF. The genes are TRBV19 and TRBJ1-2, with 7 bases that match TRBD1. Germline V CDR1 and CDR2: LNHDA, SQIVND (reference sequence). V lost 1 base and J lost 2; bases outside the gene matches: 4. The CDR3 totals 15 residues.

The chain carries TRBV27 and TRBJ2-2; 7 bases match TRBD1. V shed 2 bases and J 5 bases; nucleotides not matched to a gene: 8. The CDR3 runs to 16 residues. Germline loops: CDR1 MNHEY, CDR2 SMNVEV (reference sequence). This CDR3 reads CASSLLRGRRTGELFF. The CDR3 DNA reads TGTGCCAGCAGTTTACTGAGGGGGCGGCGGACCGGGGAGCTGTTTTTT.

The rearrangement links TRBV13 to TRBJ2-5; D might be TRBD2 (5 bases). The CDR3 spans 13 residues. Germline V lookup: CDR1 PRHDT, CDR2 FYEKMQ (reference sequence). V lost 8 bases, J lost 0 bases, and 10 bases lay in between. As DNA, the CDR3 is TGTGCCAGCCGGGGAGACAACCAAGAGACCCAGTACTTC. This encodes CASRGDNQETQYF.

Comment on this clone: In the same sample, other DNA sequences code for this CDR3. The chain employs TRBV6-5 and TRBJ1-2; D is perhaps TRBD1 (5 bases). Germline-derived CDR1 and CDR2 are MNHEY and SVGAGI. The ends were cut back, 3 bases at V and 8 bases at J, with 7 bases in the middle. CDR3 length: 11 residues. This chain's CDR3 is CASSYGGGYTF. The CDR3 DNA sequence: TGTGCCAGCAGTTATGGGGGGGGCTACACCTTC.

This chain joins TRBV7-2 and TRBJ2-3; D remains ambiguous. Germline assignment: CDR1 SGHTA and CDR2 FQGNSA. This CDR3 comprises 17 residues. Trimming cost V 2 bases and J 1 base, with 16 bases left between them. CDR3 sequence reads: CASSLKSAAAGTDTQYF. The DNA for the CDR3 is TGTGCCAGCAGCTTAAAATCGGCGGCCGCGGGCACAGATACGCAGTATTTT.

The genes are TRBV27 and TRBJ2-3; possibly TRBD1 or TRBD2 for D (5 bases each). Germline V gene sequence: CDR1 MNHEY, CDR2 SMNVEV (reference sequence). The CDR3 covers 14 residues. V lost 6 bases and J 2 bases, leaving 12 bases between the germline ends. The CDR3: CASRRAGFTDTQYF. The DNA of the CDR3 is TGTGCCAGCAGGCGGGCAGGGTTCACAGATACGCAGTATTTT.

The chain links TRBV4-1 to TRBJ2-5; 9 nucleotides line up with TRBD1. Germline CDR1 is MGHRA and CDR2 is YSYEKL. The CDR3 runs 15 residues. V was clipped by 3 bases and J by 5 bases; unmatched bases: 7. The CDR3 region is CASSHDRGSSETQYF. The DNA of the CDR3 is TGCGCCAGCAGCCACGACAGGGGGTCCTCGGAGACCCAGTACTTC.

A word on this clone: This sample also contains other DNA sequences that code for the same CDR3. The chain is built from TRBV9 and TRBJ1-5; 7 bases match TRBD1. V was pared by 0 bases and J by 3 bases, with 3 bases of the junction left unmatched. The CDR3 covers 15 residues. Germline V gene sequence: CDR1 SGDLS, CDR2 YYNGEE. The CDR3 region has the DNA TGTGCCAGCAGCGTAGGGGACAGTAACAATCAGCCCCAGCATTTT. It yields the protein CASSVGDSNNQPQHF.

The CDR3 here is CASSPQTGGRETQYF. The CDR3 DNA reads as TGTGCCAGCAGTCCTCAGACAGGGGGCAGGGAGACCCAGTACTTC. The chain combines TRBV27 with TRBJ2-5; 10 nucleotides line up with TRBD1. The CDR3 is made up of 15 amino acids. CDR1 is MNHEY and CDR2 is SMNVEV in the germline V gene (reference sequence). Trimming took 5 bases from V and 5 from J; bases not matched to a gene: 8.

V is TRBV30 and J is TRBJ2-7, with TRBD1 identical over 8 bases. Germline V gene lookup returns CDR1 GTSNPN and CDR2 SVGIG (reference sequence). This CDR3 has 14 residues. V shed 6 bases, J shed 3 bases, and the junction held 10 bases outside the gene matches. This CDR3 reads CACHRAGGFYEQYF. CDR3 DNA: TGTGCCTGCCACCGAGCAGGGGGCTTCTACGAGCAGTACTTC.

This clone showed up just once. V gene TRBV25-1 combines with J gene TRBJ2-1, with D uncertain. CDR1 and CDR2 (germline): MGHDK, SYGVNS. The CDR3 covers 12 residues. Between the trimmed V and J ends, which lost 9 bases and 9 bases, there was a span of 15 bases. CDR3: CASSNVRFEQFF. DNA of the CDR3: TGTGCCAGTTCGAATGTACGGTTTGAGCAGTTCTTC.

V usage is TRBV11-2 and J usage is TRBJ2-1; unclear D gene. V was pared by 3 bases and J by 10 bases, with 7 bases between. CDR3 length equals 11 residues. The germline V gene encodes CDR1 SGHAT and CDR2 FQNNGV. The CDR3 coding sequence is TGTGCCAGCAGCTTTACAGTGGAGCAGTTCTTC. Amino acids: CASSFTVEQFF.

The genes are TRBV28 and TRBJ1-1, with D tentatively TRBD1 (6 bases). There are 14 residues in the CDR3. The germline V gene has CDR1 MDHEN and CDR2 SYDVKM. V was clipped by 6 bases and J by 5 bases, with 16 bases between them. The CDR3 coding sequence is TGTGCCAGCAGGATGAAAACAGGGAGGACTGAAGCTTTCTTT. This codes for CASRMKTGRTEAFF.

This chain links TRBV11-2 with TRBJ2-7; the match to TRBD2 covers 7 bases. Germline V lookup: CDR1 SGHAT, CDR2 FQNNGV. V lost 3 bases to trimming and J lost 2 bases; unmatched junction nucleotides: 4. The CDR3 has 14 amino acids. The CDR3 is CASSFHTSAYEQYF. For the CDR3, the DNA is TGTGCCAGCAGCTTTCATACTAGCGCCTACGAGCAGTACTTC.

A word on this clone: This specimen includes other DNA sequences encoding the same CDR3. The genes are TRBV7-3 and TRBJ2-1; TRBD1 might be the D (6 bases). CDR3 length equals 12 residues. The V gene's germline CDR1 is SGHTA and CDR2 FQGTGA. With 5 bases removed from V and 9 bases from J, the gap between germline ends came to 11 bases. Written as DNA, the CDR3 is TGTGCCAGCAGCCCACGAGGGGGTGAGCAGTTCTTC. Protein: CASSPRGGEQFF.

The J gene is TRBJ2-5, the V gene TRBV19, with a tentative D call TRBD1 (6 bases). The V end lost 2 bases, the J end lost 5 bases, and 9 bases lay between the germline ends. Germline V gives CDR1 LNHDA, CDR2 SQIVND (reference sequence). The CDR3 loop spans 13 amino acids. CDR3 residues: CASSIQGQETQYF. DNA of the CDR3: TGTGCCAGTAGTATACAGGGGCAGGAGACCCAGTACTTC.

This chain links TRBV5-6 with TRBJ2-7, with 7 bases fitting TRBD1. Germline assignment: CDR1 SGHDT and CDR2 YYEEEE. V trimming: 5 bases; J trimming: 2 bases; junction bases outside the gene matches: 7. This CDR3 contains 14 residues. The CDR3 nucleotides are TGTGCCAGCAGACATTGGGACAGCGCCTACGAGCAGTACTTC. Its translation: CASRHWDSAYEQYF.

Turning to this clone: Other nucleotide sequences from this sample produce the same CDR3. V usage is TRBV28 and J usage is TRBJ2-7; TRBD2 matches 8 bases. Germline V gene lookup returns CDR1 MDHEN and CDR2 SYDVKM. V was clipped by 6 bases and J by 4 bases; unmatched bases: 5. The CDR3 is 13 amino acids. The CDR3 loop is CASSPGGNYEQYF. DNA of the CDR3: TGTGCCAGCAGCCCGGGGGGGAATTACGAGCAGTACTTC.